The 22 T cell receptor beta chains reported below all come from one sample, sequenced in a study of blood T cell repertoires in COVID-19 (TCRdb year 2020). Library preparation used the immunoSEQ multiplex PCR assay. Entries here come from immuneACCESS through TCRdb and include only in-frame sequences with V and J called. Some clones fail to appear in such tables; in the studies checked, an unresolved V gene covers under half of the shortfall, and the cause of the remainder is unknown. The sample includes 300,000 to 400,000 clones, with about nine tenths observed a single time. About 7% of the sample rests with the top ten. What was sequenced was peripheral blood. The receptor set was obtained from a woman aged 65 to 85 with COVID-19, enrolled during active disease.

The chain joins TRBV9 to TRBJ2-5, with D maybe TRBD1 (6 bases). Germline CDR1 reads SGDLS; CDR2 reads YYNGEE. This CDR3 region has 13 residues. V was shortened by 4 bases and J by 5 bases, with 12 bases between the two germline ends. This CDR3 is CASSTGTLETQYF. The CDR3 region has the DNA TGTGCCAGCAGCACCGGGACATTGGAGACCCAGTACTTC.

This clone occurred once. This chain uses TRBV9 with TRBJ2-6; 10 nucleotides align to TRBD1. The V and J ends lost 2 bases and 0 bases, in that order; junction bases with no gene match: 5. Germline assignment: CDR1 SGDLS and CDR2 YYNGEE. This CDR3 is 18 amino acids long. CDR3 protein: CASSVYGTGVSGANVLTF. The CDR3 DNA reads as TGTGCCAGCAGCGTTTACGGGACAGGGGTCTCTGGGGCCAACGTCCTGACTTTC.

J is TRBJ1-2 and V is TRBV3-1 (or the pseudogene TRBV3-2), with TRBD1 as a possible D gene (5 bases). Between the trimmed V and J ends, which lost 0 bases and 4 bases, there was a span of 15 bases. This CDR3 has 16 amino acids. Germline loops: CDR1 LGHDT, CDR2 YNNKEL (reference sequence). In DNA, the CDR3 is TGTGCCAGCAGCCAAGACTTAATGACAGACCGCTATGGCTACACCTTC. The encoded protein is CASSQDLMTDRYGYTF.

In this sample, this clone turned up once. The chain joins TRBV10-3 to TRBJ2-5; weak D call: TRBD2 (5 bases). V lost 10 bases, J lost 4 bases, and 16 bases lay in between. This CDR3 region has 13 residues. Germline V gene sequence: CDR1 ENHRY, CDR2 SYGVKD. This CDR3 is CASNREKGETQYF. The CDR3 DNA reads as TGTGCCAGCAACCGGGAAAAGGGAGAGACCCAGTACTTC.

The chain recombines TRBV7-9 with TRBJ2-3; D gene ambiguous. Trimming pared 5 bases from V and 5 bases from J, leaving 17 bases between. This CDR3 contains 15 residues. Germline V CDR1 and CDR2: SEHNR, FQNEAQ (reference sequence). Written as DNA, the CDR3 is TGTGCCAGCAGCCCCCCCTTAGCTAGACTAGATACGCAGTATTTT. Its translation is CASSPPLARLDTQYF.

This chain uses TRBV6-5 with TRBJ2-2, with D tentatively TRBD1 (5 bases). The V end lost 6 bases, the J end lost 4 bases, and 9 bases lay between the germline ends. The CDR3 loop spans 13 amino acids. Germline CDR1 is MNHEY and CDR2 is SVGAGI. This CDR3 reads CASRPGLTGELFF. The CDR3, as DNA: TGTGCCAGCAGACCAGGGCTCACCGGGGAGCTGTTTTTT.

This CDR3 reads CATSRDQGTDTQYF. Written as DNA, the CDR3 is TGTGCCACCAGCAGAGATCAGGGCACAGATACGCAGTATTTT. The chain links TRBV15 to TRBJ2-3, with D unresolved. The ends were cut back, 0 bases at V and 1 base at J, with 5 bases in the middle. Germline V gene sequence: CDR1 LNHNV, CDR2 YYDKDF (reference sequence). The length of the CDR3 is 14 residues. The full variable domain, with the rest looked up from reference TRBV15 and TRBJ2-3, is DAMVIQNPRYQVTQFGKPVTLSCSQTLNHNVMYWYQQKSSQAPKLLFHYYDKDFNNEADTPDNFQSRRPNTSFCFLDIRSPGLGDTAMYLCATSRDQGTDTQYFGPGTRLTVL.

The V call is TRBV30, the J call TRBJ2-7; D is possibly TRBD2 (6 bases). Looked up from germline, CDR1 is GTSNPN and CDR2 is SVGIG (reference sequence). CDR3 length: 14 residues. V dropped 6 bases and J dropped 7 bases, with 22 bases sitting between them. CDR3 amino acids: CACAPTSPLGEQYF. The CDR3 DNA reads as TGTGCCTGTGCCCCCACTAGCCCCCTAGGGGAGCAGTACTTC.

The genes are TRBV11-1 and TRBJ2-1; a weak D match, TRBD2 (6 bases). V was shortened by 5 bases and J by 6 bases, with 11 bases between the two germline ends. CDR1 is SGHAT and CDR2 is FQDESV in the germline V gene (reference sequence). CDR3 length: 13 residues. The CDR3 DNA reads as TGTGCCAGCAGCCCGGGACTCCTCAATGAGCAGTTCTTC. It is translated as CASSPGLLNEQFF.

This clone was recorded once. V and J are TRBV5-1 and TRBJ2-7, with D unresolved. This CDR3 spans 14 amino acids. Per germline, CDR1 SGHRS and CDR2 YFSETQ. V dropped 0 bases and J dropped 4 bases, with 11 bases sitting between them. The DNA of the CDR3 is TGCGCCAGCAGCTTGGGGAAGACACCTTACGAGCAGTACTTC. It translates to CASSLGKTPYEQYF.

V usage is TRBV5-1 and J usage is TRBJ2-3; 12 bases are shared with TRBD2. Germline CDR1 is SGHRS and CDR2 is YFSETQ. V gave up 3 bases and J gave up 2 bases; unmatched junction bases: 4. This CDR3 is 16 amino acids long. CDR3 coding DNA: TGCGCCAGCAGCTCCAGGACTAGCGGGGACACAGATACGCAGTATTTT. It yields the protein CASSSRTSGDTDTQYF.

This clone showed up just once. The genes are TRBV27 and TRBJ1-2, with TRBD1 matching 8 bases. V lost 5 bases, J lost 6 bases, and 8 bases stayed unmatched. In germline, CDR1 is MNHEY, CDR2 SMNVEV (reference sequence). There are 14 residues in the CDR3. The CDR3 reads CASSLTDRGHGYTF. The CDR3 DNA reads TGTGCCAGCAGTCTAACCGACAGGGGACATGGCTACACCTTC.

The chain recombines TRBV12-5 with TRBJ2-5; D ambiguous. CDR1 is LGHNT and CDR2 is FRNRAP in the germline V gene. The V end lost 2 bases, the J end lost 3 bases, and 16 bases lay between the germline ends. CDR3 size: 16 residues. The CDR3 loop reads CASGLTPSTPKETQYF. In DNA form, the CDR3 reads TGTGCTAGTGGTTTGACTCCTAGTACCCCAAAAGAGACCCAGTACTTC.

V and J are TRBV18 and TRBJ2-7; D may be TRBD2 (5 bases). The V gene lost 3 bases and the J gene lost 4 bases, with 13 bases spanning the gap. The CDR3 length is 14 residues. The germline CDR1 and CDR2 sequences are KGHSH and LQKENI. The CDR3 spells CASSPGPGSYEQYF. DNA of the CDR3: TGTGCCAGCTCACCCGGGCCGGGGTCGTACGAGCAGTACTTC.

DNA for the CDR3: TGTGCCAGCAGTTACTCGATCAGTCTCTACGAGCAGTACTTC. Translating it yields CASSYSISLYEQYF. The chain couples TRBV6-2 or TRBV6-3 to TRBJ2-7; D gene uncertain. CDR3 length equals 14 residues. Per germline, CDR1 MNHEY and CDR2 SVGEGT. The V and J ends lost 0 bases and 3 bases respectively, with 9 bases between them.

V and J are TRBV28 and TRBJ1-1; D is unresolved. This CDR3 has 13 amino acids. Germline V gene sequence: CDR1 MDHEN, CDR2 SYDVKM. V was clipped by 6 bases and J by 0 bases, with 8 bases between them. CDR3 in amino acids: CASSPPLNTEAFF. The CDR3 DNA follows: TGTGCCAGCAGCCCCCCATTGAACACTGAAGCTTTCTTT.

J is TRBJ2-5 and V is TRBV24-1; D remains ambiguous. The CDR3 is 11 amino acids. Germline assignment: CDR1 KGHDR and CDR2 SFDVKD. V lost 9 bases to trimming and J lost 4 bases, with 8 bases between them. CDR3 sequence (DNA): TGTGCCACCGCATCGGGAGAGACCCAGTACTTC. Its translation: CATASGETQYF.

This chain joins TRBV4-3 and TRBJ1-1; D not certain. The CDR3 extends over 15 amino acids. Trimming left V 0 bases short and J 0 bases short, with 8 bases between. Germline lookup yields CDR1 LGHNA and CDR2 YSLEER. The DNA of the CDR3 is TGCGCCAGCAGCCAAGACGGACTAATGAACACTGAAGCTTTCTTT. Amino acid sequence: CASSQDGLMNTEAFF.

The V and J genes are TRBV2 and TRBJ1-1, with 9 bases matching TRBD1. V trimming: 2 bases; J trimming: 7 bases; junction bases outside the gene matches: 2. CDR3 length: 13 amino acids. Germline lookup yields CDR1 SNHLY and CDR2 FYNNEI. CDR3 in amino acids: CASSERTGDEAFF. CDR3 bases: TGTGCCAGCAGTGAACGGACAGGGGATGAAGCTTTCTTT. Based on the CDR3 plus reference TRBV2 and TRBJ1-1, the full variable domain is EPEVTQTPSHQVTQMGQEVILRCVPISNHLYFYWYRQILGQKVEFLVSFYNNEISEKSEIFDDQFSVERPDGSNFTLKIRSTKLEDSAMYFCASSERTGDEAFFGQGTRLTVV.

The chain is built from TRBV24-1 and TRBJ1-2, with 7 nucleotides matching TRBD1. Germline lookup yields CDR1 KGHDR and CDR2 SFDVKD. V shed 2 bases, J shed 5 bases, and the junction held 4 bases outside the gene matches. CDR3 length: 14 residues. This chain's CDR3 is CATSDSARGYGYTF. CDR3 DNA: TGTGCCACCAGTGATTCCGCCAGGGGGTATGGCTACACCTTC.

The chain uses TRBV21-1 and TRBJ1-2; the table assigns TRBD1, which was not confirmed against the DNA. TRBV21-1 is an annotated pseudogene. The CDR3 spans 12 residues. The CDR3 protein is CAAPPSRDGYTF. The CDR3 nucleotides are TGTGCCGCCCCACCCAGCAGGGATGGCTACACCTTC.

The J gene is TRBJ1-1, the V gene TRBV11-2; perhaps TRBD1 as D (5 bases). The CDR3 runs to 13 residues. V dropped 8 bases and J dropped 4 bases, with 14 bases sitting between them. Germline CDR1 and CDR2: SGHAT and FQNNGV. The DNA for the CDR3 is TGTGCCAGCCACAGCAGGGTGGGCACTGAAGCTTTCTTT. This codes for CASHSRVGTEAFF. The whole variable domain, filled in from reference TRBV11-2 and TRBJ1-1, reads EAGVAQSPRYKIIEKRQSVAFWCNPISGHATLYWYQQILGQGPKLLIQFQNNGVVDDSQLPKDRFSAERLKGVDSTLKIQPAKLEDSAVYLCASHSRVGTEAFFGQGTRLTVV.